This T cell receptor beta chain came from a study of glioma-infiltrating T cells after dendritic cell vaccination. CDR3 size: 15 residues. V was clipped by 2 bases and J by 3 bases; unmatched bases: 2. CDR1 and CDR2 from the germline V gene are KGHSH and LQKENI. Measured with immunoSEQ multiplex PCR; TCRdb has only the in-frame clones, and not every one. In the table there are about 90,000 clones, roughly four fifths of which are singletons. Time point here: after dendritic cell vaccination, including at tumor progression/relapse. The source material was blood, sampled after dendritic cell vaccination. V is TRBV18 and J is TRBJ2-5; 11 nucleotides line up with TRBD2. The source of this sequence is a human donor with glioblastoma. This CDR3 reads CASSPTSGGKETQYF. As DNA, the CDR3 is TGTGCCAGCTCACCAACTAGCGGGGGTAAAGAGACCCAGTACTTC.